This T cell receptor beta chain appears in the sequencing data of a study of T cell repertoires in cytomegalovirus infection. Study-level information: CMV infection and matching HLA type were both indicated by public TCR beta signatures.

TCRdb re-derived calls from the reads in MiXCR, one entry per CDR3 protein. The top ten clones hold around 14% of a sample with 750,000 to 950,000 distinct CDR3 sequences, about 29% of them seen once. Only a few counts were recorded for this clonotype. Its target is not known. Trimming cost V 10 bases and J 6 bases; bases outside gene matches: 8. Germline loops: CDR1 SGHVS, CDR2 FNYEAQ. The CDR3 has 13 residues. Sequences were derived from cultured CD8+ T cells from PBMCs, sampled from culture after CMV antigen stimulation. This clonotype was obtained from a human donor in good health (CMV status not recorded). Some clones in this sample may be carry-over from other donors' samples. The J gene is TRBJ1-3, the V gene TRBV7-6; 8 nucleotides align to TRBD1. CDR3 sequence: CANTGQATNTIYF. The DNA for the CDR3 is TGTGCCAATACGGGACAGGCAACAAACACCATATATTTT.